The clone carrying this TCR beta chain was observed a single time. This sample is part of a study of blood T cell repertoires in COVID-19. The table came from immunoSEQ multiplex PCR; TCRdb's copy has only in-frame clones and leaves some out. The table shows 140,000 to 150,000 clones, with 75% to 90% occurring only once. V was pared by 3 bases and J by 5 bases, with 10 bases between. This CDR3 comprises 13 residues. The TCR originated in a woman in her forties who had been exposed to COVID-19. Sample: PBMCs or T cells enriched from blood (not recorded which). V usage is TRBV12-3 or TRBV12-4 and J usage is TRBJ1-2; D is unclear. The CDR3 nucleotides are TGTGCCAGCAGTTTTCGGCGGGGTTATGGCTACACCTTC. As protein: CASSFRRGYGYTF.